This TCR beta chain is from a study of beta chain features in type 1 diabetes. General study results and limits: There was a moderate but significant shortening of TCRB CDR3s in all four CD4+ subsets of Type 1 diabetes patients. In comparison with healthy donors, patients had naive, central memory and Treg TCRB repertoires that appeared more similar.

Of the isolated RNA, all was reverse transcribed, and so the sequenced material was expressed TCRB transcripts. Profiled with immunoSEQ multiplex PCR; TCRdb holds only in-frame clones, not every one. The sample includes around 160,000 clones, 6.5% to 10% of them seen just once. This clone was detected a few times. Its antigen is not identified. Trimming shortened V by 0 bases and J by 5 bases, and 11 bases separated the two germline ends. The CDR3 sequence is 15 residues long. The V gene's germline CDR1 is MNHEY and CDR2 SVGAGI. This sequence joins TRBV6-5 and TRBJ1-5; D is unclear. The material sequenced was central memory CD4+ T cells from blood. The sequence was collected from a young woman with type 1 diabetes. CDR3 region: CASSYSGRPDQPQHF. CDR3 in DNA: TGTGCCAGCAGTTACTCAGGCAGGCCTGATCAGCCCCAGCATTTT.